These 10 T cell receptor beta chains share one sample of origin, sequenced in a study of blood T cell repertoires in COVID-19 (dated by TCRdb to between 2020 and 2021). Libraries were constructed by the immunoSEQ multiplex PCR assay. Sourced from immuneACCESS, this table was stored by TCRdb with only in-frame sequences that have V and J called. A share of the clones is absent; for the studies checked, an unresolved V gene accounts for under half, and the remainder has no known explanation. The sample yields 450,000 or so clones; 80% to 90% were counted once. 0.9% of the sample is taken by the ten largest. What was sequenced was peripheral blood. The source is a man aged 18 to 30 with COVID-19, enrolled during active disease.

The chain is built from TRBV30 and TRBJ2-1; 7 nucleotides match TRBD2. The CDR3 sequence is 13 residues long. Germline trimming cut 5 bases from V and 11 bases from J; bases unmatched to any gene: 12. Germline V gene lookup returns CDR1 GTSNPN and CDR2 SVGIG (reference sequence). As DNA, the CDR3 is TGTGCCTGGGGGCGCGGGGAGGGCGTCCAGCAGTTCTTC. This gives the protein CAWGRGEGVQQFF.

V is TRBV24-1 and J is TRBJ2-1; 10 positions match TRBD2. CDR1 and CDR2 from the germline V gene are KGHDR and SFDVKD. V was pared by 7 bases and J by 7 bases, with 12 bases of the junction left unmatched. The CDR3 sequence is 16 residues long. In DNA, the CDR3 is TGTGCCACCAGCTTCGTCCCCAGCGGGGGGGAGAATGAGCAGTTCTTC. Translating it yields CATSFVPSGGENEQFF.

The genes are TRBV6-1 and TRBJ1-5; 7 nucleotides agree with TRBD1. There are 16 residues in the CDR3. Germline V CDR1 and CDR2: MNHNS, SASEGT. The V and J ends lost 4 bases and 2 bases, in that order; junction bases with no gene match: 8. CDR3 sequence reads: CASSAFDRDRNQPQHF. The CDR3 DNA reads as TGTGCCAGCAGTGCCTTCGACAGGGATCGCAATCAGCCCCAGCATTTT.

The chain links TRBV5-6 to TRBJ1-1; D ambiguous. Between the trimmed V and J ends, which lost 4 bases and 4 bases, there was a span of 11 bases. Germline V gives CDR1 SGHDT, CDR2 YYEEEE. There are 13 residues in the CDR3. The CDR3 nucleotides read TGTGCCAGCAGCCTAGGCGCGATCACTGAAGCTTTCTTT. Encoded protein: CASSLGAITEAFF. The full variable domain, in which reference TRBV5-6 and TRBJ1-1 provide the parts outside the CDR3, is DAGVTQSPTHLIKTRGQQVTLRCSPKSGHDTVSWYQQALGQGPQFIFQYYEEEERQRGNFPDRFSGHQFPNYSSELNVNALLLGDSALYLCASSLGAITEAFFGQGTRLTVV.

This clone was seen a single time. This sequence joins TRBV6-5 and TRBJ2-7, with 10 bases aligning to TRBD2. Unmatched junction bases numbered 12, after V lost 6 bases and J lost 7 bases. Germline V lookup: CDR1 MNHEY, CDR2 SVGAGI. This CDR3 comprises 15 residues. CDR3 protein: CASSLTSGGAWEQYF. The DNA of the CDR3 is TGTGCCAGCAGCCTAACGAGCGGGGGGGCGTGGGAGCAGTACTTC.

The chain carries TRBV15 and TRBJ2-7, with D perhaps TRBD1 (7 bases). V was trimmed by 5 bases and J by 9 bases, leaving 26 bases between them. The CDR3 covers 16 residues. Germline-derived CDR1 and CDR2 are LNHNV and YYDKDF (reference sequence). CDR3 in DNA: TGTGCCACCAGCGGCGGAGGGGGCGTCCGAGGGGGACGGCAGTACTTC. Residues: CATSGGGGVRGGRQYF.

V gene TRBV5-4 combines with J gene TRBJ1-1, with D possibly being TRBD1 (6 bases). Germline loops: CDR1 SGHNT, CDR2 YYREEE (reference sequence). The CDR3 sequence is 15 residues long. V lost 4 bases and J lost 0, with 13 bases in between. CDR3 in amino acids: CASSALQGMNTEAFF. The CDR3 DNA reads TGTGCCAGCAGCGCCTTACAGGGAATGAACACTGAAGCTTTCTTT.

The J gene is TRBJ2-7, the V gene TRBV6-6; the D is unclear. Germline CDR1 is MNHNY and CDR2 is SVGAGI (reference sequence). This CDR3 is 13 amino acids long. V was clipped by 2 bases and J by 4 bases, with 9 bases between them. The CDR3 protein is CASSYMESYEQYF. The CDR3 DNA sequence: TGTGCCAGCAGTTACATGGAGTCTTACGAGCAGTACTTC.

The V call is TRBV7-6, the J call TRBJ1-2, with D possibly TRBD1 on 5 matching bases. The CDR3 contains 15 residues. V was pared by 1 base and J by 4 bases, with 13 bases between. From germline, CDR1 is SGHVS and CDR2 FNYEAQ. CDR3 loop: CASSLEAGLGYGYTF. The CDR3 region has the DNA TGTGCCAGCAGCTTAGAAGCAGGGCTCGGCTATGGCTACACCTTC.

The CDR3 loop reads CASREDRGAPETQYF. The CDR3 bases are TGTGCCAGCAGGGAGGACAGGGGCGCCCCAGAGACCCAGTACTTC. The chain combines TRBV2 with TRBJ2-5; 9 nucleotides align to TRBD1. From germline, CDR1 is SNHLY and CDR2 FYNNEI. The CDR3 length is 15 residues. V lost 6 bases, J lost 4 bases, and 9 bases stayed unmatched.